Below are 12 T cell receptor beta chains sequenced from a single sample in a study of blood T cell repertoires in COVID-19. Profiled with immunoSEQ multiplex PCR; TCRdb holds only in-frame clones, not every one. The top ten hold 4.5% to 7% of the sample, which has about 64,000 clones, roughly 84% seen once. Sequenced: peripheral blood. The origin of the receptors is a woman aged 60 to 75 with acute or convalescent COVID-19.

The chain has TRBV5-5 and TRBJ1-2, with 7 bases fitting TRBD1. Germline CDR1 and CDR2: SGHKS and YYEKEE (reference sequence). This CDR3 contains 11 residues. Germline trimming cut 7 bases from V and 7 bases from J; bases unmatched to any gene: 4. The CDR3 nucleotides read TGTGCCAGCTCGGGACAGCTTGGCTACACCTTC. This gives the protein CASSGQLGYTF. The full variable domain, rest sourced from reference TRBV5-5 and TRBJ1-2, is DAGVTQSPTHLIKTRGQQVTLRCSPISGHKSVSWYQQVLGQGPQFIFQYYEKEERGRGNFPDRFSARQFPNYSSELNVNALLLGDSALYLCASSGQLGYTFGSGTRLTVV.

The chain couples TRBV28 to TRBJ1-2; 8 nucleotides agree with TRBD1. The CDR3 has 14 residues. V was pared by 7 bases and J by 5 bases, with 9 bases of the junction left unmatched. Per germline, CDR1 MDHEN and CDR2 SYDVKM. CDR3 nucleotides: TGTGCCAGCACTCGGGACAGGACAATATATGGCTACACCTTC. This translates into CASTRDRTIYGYTF.

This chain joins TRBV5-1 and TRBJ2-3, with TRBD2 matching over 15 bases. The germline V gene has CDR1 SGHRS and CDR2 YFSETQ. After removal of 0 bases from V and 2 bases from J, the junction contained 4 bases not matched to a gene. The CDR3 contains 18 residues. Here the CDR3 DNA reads TGCGCCAGCAGCTTGGGAGGACTAGCGGGGGGGGACACAGATACGCAGTATTTT. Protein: CASSLGGLAGGDTDTQYF.

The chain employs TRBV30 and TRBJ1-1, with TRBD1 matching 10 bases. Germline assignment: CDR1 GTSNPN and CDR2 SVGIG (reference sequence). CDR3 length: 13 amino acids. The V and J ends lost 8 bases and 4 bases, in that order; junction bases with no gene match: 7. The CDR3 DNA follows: TGTGCCAGACAGGGGGCGGGGTCCACTGAAGCTTTCTTT. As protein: CARQGAGSTEAFF.

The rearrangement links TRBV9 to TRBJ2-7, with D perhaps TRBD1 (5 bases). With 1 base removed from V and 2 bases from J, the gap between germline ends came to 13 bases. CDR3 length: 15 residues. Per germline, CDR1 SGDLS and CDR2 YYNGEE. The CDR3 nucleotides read TGTGCCAGCAGCGTACAGGGTGACGATACCTACGAGCAGTACTTC. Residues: CASSVQGDDTYEQYF.

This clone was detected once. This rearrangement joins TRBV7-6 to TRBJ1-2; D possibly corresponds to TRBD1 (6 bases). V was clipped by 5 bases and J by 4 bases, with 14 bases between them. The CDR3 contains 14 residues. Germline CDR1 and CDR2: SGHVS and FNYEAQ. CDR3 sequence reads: CASSPTTGSYGYTF. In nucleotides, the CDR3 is TGTGCCAGCAGCCCTACAACAGGGAGCTATGGCTACACCTTC.

The CDR3 is CASINGQGTEAFF. The CDR3 DNA sequence: TGTGCCAGCATCAATGGACAGGGCACTGAAGCTTTCTTT. This chain uses TRBV27 with TRBJ1-1; 8 bases map to TRBD1. Germline loops: CDR1 MNHEY, CDR2 SMNVEV (reference sequence). The CDR3 has 13 amino acids. V lost 7 bases, J lost 4 bases, and 5 bases stayed unmatched.

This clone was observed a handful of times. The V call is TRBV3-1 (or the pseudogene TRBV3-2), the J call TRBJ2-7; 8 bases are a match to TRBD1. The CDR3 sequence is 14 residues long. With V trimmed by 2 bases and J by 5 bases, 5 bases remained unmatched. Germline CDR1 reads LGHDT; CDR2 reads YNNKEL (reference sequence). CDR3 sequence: CASSQRGTGNEQYF. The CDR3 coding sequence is TGTGCCAGCAGCCAACGCGGGACAGGCAACGAGCAGTACTTC.

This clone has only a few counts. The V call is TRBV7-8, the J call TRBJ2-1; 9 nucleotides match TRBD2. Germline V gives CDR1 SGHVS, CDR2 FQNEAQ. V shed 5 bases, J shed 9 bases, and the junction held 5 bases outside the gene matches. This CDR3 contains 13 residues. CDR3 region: CASSLGLASEQFF. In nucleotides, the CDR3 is TGTGCCAGCAGCCTCGGACTAGCGAGTGAGCAGTTCTTC. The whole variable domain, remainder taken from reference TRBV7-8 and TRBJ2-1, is GAGVSQSPRYKVAKRGQDVALRCDPISGHVSLFWYQQALGQGPEFLTYFQNEAQLDKSGLPSDRFFAERPEGSVSTLKIQRTQQEDSAVYLCASSLGLASEQFFGPGTRLTVL.

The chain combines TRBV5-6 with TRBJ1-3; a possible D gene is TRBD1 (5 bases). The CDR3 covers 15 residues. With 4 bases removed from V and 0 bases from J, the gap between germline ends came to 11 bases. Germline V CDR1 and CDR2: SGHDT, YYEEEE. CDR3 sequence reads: CASSDSKGSGNTIYF. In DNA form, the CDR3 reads TGTGCCAGCAGCGACAGTAAGGGCTCTGGAAACACCATATATTTT.

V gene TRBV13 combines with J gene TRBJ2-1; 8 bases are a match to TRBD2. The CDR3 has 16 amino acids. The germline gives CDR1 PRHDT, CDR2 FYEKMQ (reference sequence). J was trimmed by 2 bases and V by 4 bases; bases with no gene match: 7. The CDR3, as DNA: TGTGCCAGCAGCTCGGGAGGGAAAGGCACCTACAATGAGCAGTTCTTC. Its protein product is CASSSGGKGTYNEQFF. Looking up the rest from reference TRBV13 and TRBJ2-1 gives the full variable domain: AAGVIQSPRHLIKEKRETATLKCYPIPRHDTVYWYQQGPGQDPQFLISFYEKMQSDKGSIPDRFSAQQFSDYHSELNMSSLELGDSALYFCASSSGGKGTYNEQFFGPGTRLTVL.

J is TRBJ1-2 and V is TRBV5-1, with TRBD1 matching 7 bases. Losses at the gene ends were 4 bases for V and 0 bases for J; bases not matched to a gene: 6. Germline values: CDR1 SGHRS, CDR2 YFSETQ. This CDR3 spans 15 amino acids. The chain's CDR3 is CASSVTGSSNYGYTF. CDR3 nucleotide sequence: TGCGCCAGCAGCGTGACAGGGAGCTCTAACTATGGCTACACCTTC.